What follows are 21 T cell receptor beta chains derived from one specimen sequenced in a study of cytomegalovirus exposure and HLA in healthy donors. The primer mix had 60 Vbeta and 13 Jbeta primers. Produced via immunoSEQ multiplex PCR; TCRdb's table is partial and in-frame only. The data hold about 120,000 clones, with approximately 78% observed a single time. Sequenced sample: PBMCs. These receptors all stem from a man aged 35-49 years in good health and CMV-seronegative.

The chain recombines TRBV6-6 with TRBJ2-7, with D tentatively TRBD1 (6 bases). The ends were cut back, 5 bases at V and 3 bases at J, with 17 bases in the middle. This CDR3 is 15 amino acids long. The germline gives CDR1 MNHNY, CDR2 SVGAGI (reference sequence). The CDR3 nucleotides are TGTGCCAGCAGTACTATGGACAGAGTCGACTACGAGCAGTACTTC. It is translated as CASSTMDRVDYEQYF.

This CDR3 reads CASSQEGPGRGASYEQYF. The CDR3 bases are TGCGCCAGCAGCCAAGAAGGTCCGGGGAGGGGCGCCAGCTACGAGCAGTACTTC. The chain combines TRBV4-1 with TRBJ2-5; TRBD2 matches 7 bases. The tail of the sequence fits TRBJ2-7 better, so the J call may be wrong. The CDR3 contains 18 residues. CDR1 and CDR2 from the germline V gene are MGHRA and YSYEKL.

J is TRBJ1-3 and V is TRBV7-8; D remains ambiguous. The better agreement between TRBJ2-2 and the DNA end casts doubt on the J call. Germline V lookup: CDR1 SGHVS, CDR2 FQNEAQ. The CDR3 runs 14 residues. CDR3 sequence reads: CASSLAPSAGELFF. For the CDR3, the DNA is TGTGCCAGCAGCTTAGCGCCGAGCGCCGGGGAGCTGTTTTTT.

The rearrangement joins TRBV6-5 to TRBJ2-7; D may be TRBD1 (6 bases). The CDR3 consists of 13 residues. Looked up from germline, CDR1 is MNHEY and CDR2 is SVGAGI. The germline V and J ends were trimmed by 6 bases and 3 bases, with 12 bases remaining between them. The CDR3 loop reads CASRSTGLYEQYF. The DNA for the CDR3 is TGTGCCAGCAGGTCGACAGGCCTCTACGAGCAGTACTTC.

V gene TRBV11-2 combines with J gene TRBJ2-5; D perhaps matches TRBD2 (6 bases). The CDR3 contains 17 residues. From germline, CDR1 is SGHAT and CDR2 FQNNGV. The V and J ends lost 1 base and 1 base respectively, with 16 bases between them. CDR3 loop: CASSLGTQGGTQETQYF. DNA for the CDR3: TGTGCCAGCAGCTTAGGGACCCAGGGAGGTACCCAAGAGACCCAGTACTTC. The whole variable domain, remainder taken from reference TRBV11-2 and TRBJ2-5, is EAGVAQSPRYKIIEKRQSVAFWCNPISGHATLYWYQQILGQGPKLLIQFQNNGVVDDSQLPKDRFSAERLKGVDSTLKIQPAKLEDSAVYLCASSLGTQGGTQETQYFGPGTRLLVL.

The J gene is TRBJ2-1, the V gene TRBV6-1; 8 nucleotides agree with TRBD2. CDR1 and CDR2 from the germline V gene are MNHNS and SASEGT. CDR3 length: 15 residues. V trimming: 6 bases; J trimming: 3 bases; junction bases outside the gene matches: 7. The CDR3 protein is CASRTLAGFYNEQFF. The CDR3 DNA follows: TGTGCCAGCAGGACGTTAGCGGGATTCTACAATGAGCAGTTCTTC.

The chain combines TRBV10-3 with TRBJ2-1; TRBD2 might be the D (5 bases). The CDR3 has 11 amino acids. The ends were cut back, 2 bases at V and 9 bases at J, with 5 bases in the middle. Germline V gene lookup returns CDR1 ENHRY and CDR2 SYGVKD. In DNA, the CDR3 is TGTGCCATCAGTGAGCTAGCTGAGCAGTTCTTC. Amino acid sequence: CAISELAEQFF.

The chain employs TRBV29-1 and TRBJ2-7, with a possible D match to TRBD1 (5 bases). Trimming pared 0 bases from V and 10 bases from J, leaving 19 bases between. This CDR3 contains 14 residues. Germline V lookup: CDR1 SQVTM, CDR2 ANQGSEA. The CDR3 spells CSVEDRVSVGEQYF. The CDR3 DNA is TGCAGCGTTGAAGACAGGGTCTCGGTCGGAGAACAGTACTTC.

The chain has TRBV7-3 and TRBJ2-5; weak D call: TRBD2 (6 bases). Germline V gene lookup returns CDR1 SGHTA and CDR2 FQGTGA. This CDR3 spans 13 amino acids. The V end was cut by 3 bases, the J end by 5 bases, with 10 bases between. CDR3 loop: CASSFAREETQYF. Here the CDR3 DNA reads TGTGCCAGCAGCTTTGCCCGGGAGGAGACCCAGTACTTC.

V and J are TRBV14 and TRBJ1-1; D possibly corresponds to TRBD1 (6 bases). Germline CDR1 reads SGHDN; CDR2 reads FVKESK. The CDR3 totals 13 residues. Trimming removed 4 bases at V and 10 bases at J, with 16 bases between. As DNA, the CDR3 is TGTGCCAGCAGCCCCAACAGGCTGGGGGCAGCTTTCTTT. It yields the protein CASSPNRLGAAFF.

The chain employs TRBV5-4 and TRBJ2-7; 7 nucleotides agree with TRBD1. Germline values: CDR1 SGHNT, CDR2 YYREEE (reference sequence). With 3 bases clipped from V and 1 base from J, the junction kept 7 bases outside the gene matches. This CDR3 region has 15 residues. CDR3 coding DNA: TGTGCCAGCAGCTACGGGACAGTGGGTTCCTACGAGCAGTACTTC. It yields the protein CASSYGTVGSYEQYF.

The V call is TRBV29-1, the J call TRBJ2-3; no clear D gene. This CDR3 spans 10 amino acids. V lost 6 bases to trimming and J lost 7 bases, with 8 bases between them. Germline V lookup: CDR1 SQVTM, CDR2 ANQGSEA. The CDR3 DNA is TGCAGCGTAGAGCTCAATACGCAGTATTTT. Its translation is CSVELNTQYF.

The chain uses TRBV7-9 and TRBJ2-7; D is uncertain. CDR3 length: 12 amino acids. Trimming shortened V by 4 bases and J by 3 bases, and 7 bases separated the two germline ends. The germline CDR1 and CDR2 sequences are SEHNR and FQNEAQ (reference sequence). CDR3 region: CASSSSVYEQYF. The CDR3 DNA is TGTGCCAGCAGCTCGAGCGTCTACGAGCAGTACTTC.

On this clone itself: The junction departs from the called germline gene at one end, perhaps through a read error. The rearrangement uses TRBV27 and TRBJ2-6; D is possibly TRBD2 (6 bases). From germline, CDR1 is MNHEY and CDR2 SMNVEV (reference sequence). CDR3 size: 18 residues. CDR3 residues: CASSGWDSILSGANGLTF. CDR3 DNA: TGTGCCAGCAGCGGTTGGGACTCTATCCTCTCTGGGGCCAACGGCCTGACTTTC.

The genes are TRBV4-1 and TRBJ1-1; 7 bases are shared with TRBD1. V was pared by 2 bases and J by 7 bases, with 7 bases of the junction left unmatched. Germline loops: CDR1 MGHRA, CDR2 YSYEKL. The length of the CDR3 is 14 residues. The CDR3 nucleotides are TGCGCCAGCAGCCAACCCAGGGGGGCTAGTGAAGCTTTCTTT. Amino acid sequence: CASSQPRGASEAFF.

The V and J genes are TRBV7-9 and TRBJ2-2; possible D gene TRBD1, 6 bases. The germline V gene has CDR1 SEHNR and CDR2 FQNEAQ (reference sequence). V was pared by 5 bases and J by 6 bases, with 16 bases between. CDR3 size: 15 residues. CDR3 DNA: TGTGCCAGCAGCCCGGACAGTGCCTTTTCCGGGGAGCTGTTTTTT. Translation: CASSPDSAFSGELFF.

The CDR3 spells CALSGQGISNQPQHF. The CDR3 region has the DNA TGTGCCTTATCGGGACAGGGAATTAGCAATCAGCCCCAGCATTTT. V and J are TRBV30 and TRBJ1-5, with 9 bases fitting TRBD1. Looked up from germline, CDR1 is GTSNPN and CDR2 is SVGIG (reference sequence). The V and J ends lost 7 bases and 0 bases, in that order; junction bases with no gene match: 7. CDR3 length: 15 amino acids.

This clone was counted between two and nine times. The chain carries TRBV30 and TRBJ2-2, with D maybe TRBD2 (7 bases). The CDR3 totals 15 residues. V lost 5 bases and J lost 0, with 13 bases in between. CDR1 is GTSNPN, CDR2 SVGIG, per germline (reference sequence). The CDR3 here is CAWAKGGTNTGELFF. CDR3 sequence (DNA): TGTGCCTGGGCTAAGGGGGGGACGAACACCGGGGAGCTGTTTTTT.

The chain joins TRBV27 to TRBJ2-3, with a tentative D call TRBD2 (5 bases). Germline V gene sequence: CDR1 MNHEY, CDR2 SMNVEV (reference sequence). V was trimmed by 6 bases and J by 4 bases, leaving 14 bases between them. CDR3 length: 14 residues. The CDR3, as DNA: TGTGCCAGCAGCCCTGGACTGCGGGCAGATACGCAGTATTTT. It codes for CASSPGLRADTQYF.

The CDR3 loop reads CASSPYFGLLLFF. The CDR3 coding sequence is TGCGCCAGCAGCCCTTACTTCGGACTACTACTGTTTTTT. This sequence joins TRBV4-1 and TRBJ2-2; D might be TRBD2 (6 bases). From germline, CDR1 is MGHRA and CDR2 YSYEKL. V lost 4 bases, J lost 14 bases, and 17 bases lay in between. The CDR3 loop spans 13 amino acids.

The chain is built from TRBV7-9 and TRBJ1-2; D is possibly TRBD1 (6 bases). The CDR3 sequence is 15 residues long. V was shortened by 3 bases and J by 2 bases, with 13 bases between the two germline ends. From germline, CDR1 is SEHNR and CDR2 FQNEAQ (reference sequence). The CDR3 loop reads CASSFFSGTNYGYTF. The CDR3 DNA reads TGTGCCAGCAGCTTTTTTTCCGGGACAAACTATGGCTACACCTTC.